The 20 T cell receptor beta chains below come from one sample, sequenced in a study of beta chain features in type 1 diabetes. The study, taken as a whole, reports: Researchers report that Type 1 diabetes patients had moderately but significantly shorter TCRB CDR3s across all four CD4+ subsets.

Their recognized antigens are unknown. Expressed TCRB transcripts were sequenced after all isolated RNA was converted to cDNA. The table came from immunoSEQ multiplex PCR; TCRdb's copy has only in-frame clones and leaves some out. The sample holds 250,000 to 350,000 clones, over 14% seen once. Sample: naive CD4+ T cells from blood. Every receptor here comes from a man aged 18 to 30 with type 1 diabetes.

V usage is TRBV5-1 and J usage is TRBJ1-1; 9 nucleotides line up with TRBD1. Germline V gene data show CDR1 as SGHRS and CDR2 as YFSETQ. J was trimmed by 3 bases and V by 5 bases; bases with no gene match: 8. The CDR3 runs 15 residues. The CDR3 DNA reads TGCGCCAGCAGGCCTACAGGGGGCCGTGACACTGAAGCTTTCTTT. Amino acids: CASRPTGGRDTEAFF. Looking up the rest from reference TRBV5-1 and TRBJ1-1 gives the full variable domain: KAGVTQTPRYLIKTRGQQVTLSCSPISGHRSVSWYQQTPGQGLQFLFEYFSETQRNKGNFPGRFSGRQFSNSRSEMNVSTLELGDSALYLCASRPTGGRDTEAFFGQGTRLTVV.

This sequence joins TRBV13 and TRBJ1-4, with 8 bases that match TRBD1. The trim removed 3 bases at V and 8 bases at J, leaving 8 bases unmatched. Germline V lookup: CDR1 PRHDT, CDR2 FYEKMQ (reference sequence). CDR3 size: 15 residues. DNA for the CDR3: TGTGCCAGCAGCTTCTGGACAGGGTATCGCGAAAAACTGTTTTTT. Protein sequence: CASSFWTGYREKLFF.

The V gene is TRBV27, the J gene TRBJ2-1; TRBD1 is a possible D gene (6 bases). CDR1 and CDR2 from the germline V gene are MNHEY and SMNVEV (reference sequence). CDR3 length equals 12 residues. V dropped 7 bases and J dropped 7 bases, with 11 bases sitting between them. The CDR3 is CASNQQGNEQFF. The CDR3 bases are TGTGCCAGCAACCAACAGGGTAATGAGCAGTTCTTC.

This clone came up a few times. This chain joins TRBV25-1 and TRBJ2-1; possible D gene TRBD1, 6 bases. The CDR3 extends over 16 amino acids. The germline V gene encodes CDR1 MGHDK and CDR2 SYGVNS. Trimming removed 9 bases from V and 0 bases from J, with 18 bases in between. The CDR3 DNA reads TGTGCCAGTAGCCAGGGGTTAATAAGCTCCTACAATGAGCAGTTCTTC. It codes for CASSQGLISSYNEQFF.

The sample holds a few counts of this clone. This chain connects TRBV7-6 to TRBJ2-2; perhaps TRBD1 as D (5 bases). V was clipped by 6 bases and J by 6 bases, with 11 bases between them. CDR1 and CDR2 (germline): SGHVS, FNYEAQ. The CDR3 totals 13 residues. Here the CDR3 reads CASSPQGPGELFF. CDR3 nucleotides: TGTGCCAGCAGTCCCCAGGGTCCCGGGGAGCTGTTTTTT.

The gene calls are TRBV5-1 and TRBJ2-7; D not certain. CDR3 size: 11 residues. V shed 6 bases and J shed 6 bases, with 10 bases lying between them. The V gene's germline CDR1 is SGHRS and CDR2 YFSETQ. The CDR3 DNA reads TGCGCCAGCATTAGTCCGGGCGAGCAGTACTTC. As protein: CASISPGEQYF.

This clone was counted between two and nine times. The chain recombines TRBV28 with TRBJ2-1, with 14 bases identical to TRBD2. V shed 7 bases and J 8 bases; nucleotides not matched to a gene: 7. Germline V gives CDR1 MDHEN, CDR2 SYDVKM. The CDR3 covers 15 residues. As DNA, the CDR3 is TGTGCCAGCAATCCCGGGACTAGCGGGAGACATGAGCAGTTCTTC. Protein: CASNPGTSGRHEQFF.

The CDR3 sequence: CASSSKEGNYGYTF. For the CDR3, the DNA is TGTGCCAGCAGCTCAAAGGAGGGGAACTATGGCTACACCTTC. The V gene is TRBV6-6, the J gene TRBJ1-2; D is perhaps TRBD1 (5 bases). V lost 6 bases to trimming and J lost 2 bases, with 13 bases between them. The germline gives CDR1 MNHNY, CDR2 SVGAGI (reference sequence). The CDR3 extends over 14 amino acids.

A few counts support this clone. The V and J genes are TRBV5-1 and TRBJ2-1; D possibly corresponds to TRBD2 (6 bases). This CDR3 is 13 amino acids long. The germline V and J ends were trimmed by 4 bases and 7 bases, with 12 bases remaining between them. Germline V gene sequence: CDR1 SGHRS, CDR2 YFSETQ. The CDR3 reads CASSLGDSNEQFF. In nucleotides, the CDR3 is TGCGCCAGCAGCCTGGGGGACTCAAATGAGCAGTTCTTC. The complete variable domain, with remaining parts taken from reference TRBV5-1 and TRBJ2-1, reads KAGVTQTPRYLIKTRGQQVTLSCSPISGHRSVSWYQQTPGQGLQFLFEYFSETQRNKGNFPGRFSGRQFSNSRSEMNVSTLELGDSALYLCASSLGDSNEQFFGPGTRLTVL.

This sequence joins TRBV7-2 and TRBJ2-3; 10 bases match TRBD2. Germline CDR1 and CDR2: SGHTA and FQGNSA. The CDR3 has 16 amino acids. V lost 4 bases and J lost 5; bases outside the gene matches: 9. The CDR3 region is CASSSPSGGLRDTQYF. The CDR3 DNA follows: TGTGCCAGCAGCTCCCCTAGCGGGGGCTTGAGAGATACGCAGTATTTT.

J is TRBJ2-3 and V is TRBV18; 10 nucleotides match TRBD2. Germline loops: CDR1 KGHSH, CDR2 LQKENI. V lost 4 bases, J lost 5 bases, and 9 bases stayed unmatched. CDR3 length: 16 amino acids. For the CDR3, the DNA is TGTGCCAGCTCACAAGCCGGACTAGCGGCAGGAGATACGCAGTATTTT. Protein: CASSQAGLAAGDTQYF.

This rearrangement joins TRBV5-1 to TRBJ2-5, with 8 bases lining up with TRBD2. V shed 5 bases, J shed 5 bases, and the junction held 11 bases outside the gene matches. CDR1 is SGHRS, CDR2 YFSETQ, per germline. The CDR3 extends over 15 amino acids. The CDR3 sequence is CASSRGGPVLETQYF. CDR3 nucleotide sequence: TGCGCCAGCAGTCGGGGGGGGCCGGTTTTGGAGACCCAGTACTTC.

This clone showed up just a few times. V usage is TRBV30 and J usage is TRBJ2-7; D unclear. The CDR3 covers 12 residues. Germline CDR1 reads GTSNPN; CDR2 reads SVGIG (reference sequence). Trimming removed 8 bases from V and 2 bases from J, with 13 bases in between. CDR3 bases: TGTGCCCAGACACTCGGCACCTACGAGCAGTACTTC. Amino acids: CAQTLGTYEQYF.

The rearrangement uses TRBV18 and TRBJ2-3; 7 positions agree with TRBD1. This CDR3 is built from 16 residues. J gave up 0 bases and V 2 bases, and 5 bases lay outside the gene matches. Looked up from germline, CDR1 is KGHSH and CDR2 is LQKENI. The DNA of the CDR3 is TGTGCCAGCTCACCAACGGGACAGCGAAGCACAGATACGCAGTATTTT. Residues: CASSPTGQRSTDTQYF.

This clone has just a few counts. This chain links TRBV6-5 with TRBJ2-7, with D hard to call. V lost 6 bases and J lost 4, with 13 bases in between. CDR1 is MNHEY, CDR2 SVGAGI, per germline. This CDR3 is 13 amino acids long. This CDR3 is CASRPSGGYEQYF. The DNA of the CDR3 is TGTGCCAGCAGACCATCCGGCGGATACGAGCAGTACTTC.

The V and J genes are TRBV28 and TRBJ1-4; possible D gene TRBD1, 6 bases. Germline V gene data show CDR1 as MDHEN and CDR2 as SYDVKM. This CDR3 comprises 15 residues. Deletions cut 6 bases from V and 8 bases from J, with 19 bases between. DNA of the CDR3: TGTGCCAGCAGGCCGGGTGGGACAAGAGAGGAAAAACTGTTTTTT. It translates to CASRPGGTREEKLFF. Supplemented by reference TRBV28 and TRBJ1-4, the full variable domain reads DVKVTQSSRYLVKRTGEKVFLECVQDMDHENMFWYRQDPGLGLRLIYFSYDVKMKEKGDIPEGYSVSREKKERFSLILESASTNQTSMYLCASRPGGTREEKLFFGSGTQLSVL.

The genes are TRBV7-9 and TRBJ2-3; TRBD1 is a possible D gene (6 bases). V lost 2 bases to trimming and J lost 1 base, with 10 bases between them. Germline-derived CDR1 and CDR2 are SEHNR and FQNEAQ (reference sequence). The CDR3 extends over 15 amino acids. This CDR3 is CASSLQGLGTDTQYF. The CDR3 bases are TGTGCCAGCAGCTTACAGGGGTTGGGCACAGATACGCAGTATTTT.

The chain is built from TRBV7-2 and TRBJ2-5; D ambiguous. CDR3 size: 15 residues. Germline loops: CDR1 SGHTA, CDR2 FQGNSA. V lost 1 base to trimming and J lost 3 bases, with 12 bases between them. CDR3 DNA sequence: TGTGCCAGCAGCTTAGTGGGCCGTTCCAAAGAGACCCAGTACTTC. Amino acids: CASSLVGRSKETQYF.

This clone has only a few counts. The V and J genes are TRBV6-5 and TRBJ2-7, with TRBD1 identical over 7 bases. Germline assignment: CDR1 MNHEY and CDR2 SVGAGI. The CDR3 runs 13 residues. The V and J ends lost 6 bases and 4 bases, in that order; junction bases with no gene match: 6. The CDR3 DNA reads TGTGCCAGCAGCTATCGACAGGGATACGAGCAGTACTTC. Protein: CASSYRQGYEQYF.

In this sample, this clone turned up a few times. This chain uses TRBV19 with TRBJ1-6, with a tentative D call TRBD1 (6 bases). Germline V gene sequence: CDR1 LNHDA, CDR2 SQIVND (reference sequence). The V gene lost 3 bases and the J gene lost 17 bases, with 17 bases spanning the gap. CDR3 length: 13 residues. For the CDR3, the DNA is TGTGCCAGTAGTATGAGCACCCGGGACATAATCCACTTT. Protein product: CASSMSTRDIIHF.